What follows describes a single T cell receptor (beta chain). Its antigen is still unknown. Germline CDR1 KGHDR, CDR2 SFDVKD. There are 16 residues in the CDR3. Trimming stripped 1 base from V and 2 bases from J, with 11 bases between. The assay was immunoSEQ multiplex PCR, and TCRdb's table has in-frame clones only and misses some. The sample yields 200,000 or so clones, around 87% seen once. The sample comes from a study of T cell responses to AZD1222 COVID-19 vaccine. Findings and limits, study-wide: The number of AZD1222 recipients seropositive at baseline was only five or six. There were repertoire samples only from the period after the peak T cell response.

The sample consisted of peripheral blood, taken on day 0 of MenACWY control vaccination. The chain links TRBV24-1 to TRBJ2-1; tentative D call: TRBD2 (5 bases). The sequence was obtained from an adult in good health. The CDR3 protein is CATSDFGRGTYNEQFF. The DNA for the CDR3 is TGTGCCACCAGTGATTTTGGACGAGGGACCTACAATGAGCAGTTCTTC.